One and the same sample provided the 10 T cell receptor beta chains below, sequenced in a study of blood T cell repertoires in COVID-19. The assay was immunoSEQ multiplex PCR, and TCRdb's table has in-frame clones only and misses some. The profile shows a few hundred thousand clones, approximately 89% of them singletons. Input material: peripheral blood. These receptors came from a woman between 55 and 75 years old with acute or convalescent COVID-19.

J is TRBJ2-1 and V is TRBV28; perhaps TRBD2 as D (6 bases). CDR3 length equals 17 residues. Between the trimmed V and J ends, which lost 3 bases and 2 bases, there was a span of 17 bases. Germline V CDR1 and CDR2: MDHEN, SYDVKM. The CDR3 spells CASSFPLPSATYNEQFF. The DNA for the CDR3 is TGTGCCAGCAGTTTTCCTCTTCCTAGCGCCACCTACAATGAGCAGTTCTTC.

V usage is TRBV9 and J usage is TRBJ2-5; the D gene is possibly TRBD2 (6 bases). Germline CDR1 is SGDLS and CDR2 is YYNGEE. The CDR3 contains 15 residues. With 0 bases removed from V and 2 bases from J, the gap between germline ends came to 11 bases. The chain's CDR3 is CASSVGRVGQETQYF. The CDR3 DNA is TGTGCCAGCAGCGTAGGGAGGGTGGGGCAAGAGACCCAGTACTTC. Supplemented by reference TRBV9 and TRBJ2-5, the full variable domain reads DSGVTQTPKHLITATGQRVTLRCSPRSGDLSVYWYQQSLDQGLQFLIQYYNGEERAKGNILERFSAQQFPDLHSELNLSSLELGDSALYFCASSVGRVGQETQYFGPGTRLLVL.

The rearrangement uses TRBV6-4 and TRBJ1-1, with 12 bases aligning to TRBD1. CDR3 size: 16 residues. Germline-derived CDR1 and CDR2 are MRHNA and SNTAGT. V trimming: 6 bases; J trimming: 5 bases; junction bases outside the gene matches: 10. The CDR3 reads CASSVTGGQGATEAFF. The CDR3 nucleotides read TGTGCCAGCAGCGTTACCGGGGGACAGGGGGCGACTGAAGCTTTCTTT.

The chain combines TRBV7-6 with TRBJ1-5; tentatively, D is TRBD1 (5 bases). The CDR3 is 13 residues long. Germline CDR1 reads SGHVS; CDR2 reads FNYEAQ. V shed 3 bases and J shed 9 bases, with 12 bases lying between them. For the CDR3, the DNA is TGTGCCAGCAGCTTCGGGGGTTCTTCGCCCCAGCATTTT. This sequence encodes CASSFGGSSPQHF. The full variable domain, with the rest looked up from reference TRBV7-6 and TRBJ1-5, is GAGVSQSPRYKVTKRGQDVALRCDPISGHVSLYWYRQALGQGPEFLTYFNYEAQQDKSGLPNDRFSAERPEGSISTLTIQRTEQRDSAMYRCASSFGGSSPQHFGDGTRLSIL.

This rearrangement joins TRBV5-4 to TRBJ2-2, with D possibly TRBD1 on 5 matching bases. The CDR3 is 15 residues long. Trimming left V 4 bases short and J 3 bases short, with 13 bases between. In germline, CDR1 is SGHNT, CDR2 YYREEE (reference sequence). CDR3: CASSKPTEHTGELFF. CDR3 sequence (DNA): TGTGCCAGCAGCAAACCGACAGAACACACCGGGGAGCTGTTTTTT.

V and J are TRBV28 and TRBJ2-1; TRBD1 aligns across 9 bases. In germline, CDR1 is MDHEN, CDR2 SYDVKM. V trimming: 6 bases; J trimming: 16 bases; junction bases outside the gene matches: 13. The CDR3 is 13 residues long. CDR3 region: CASRPPSDRGLFF. CDR3 sequence (DNA): TGTGCCAGCAGGCCGCCCTCGGACAGGGGTTTATTCTTC.

This clone was detected once. This sequence joins TRBV15 and TRBJ2-3; 8 bases line up with TRBD2. This CDR3 spans 16 amino acids. Germline loops: CDR1 LNHNV, CDR2 YYDKDF (reference sequence). J was trimmed by 6 bases and V by 1 base; bases with no gene match: 9. The CDR3 DNA sequence: TGTGCCACCAGCAGAGCCTCGGGAGGGCGGGGGGATACGCAGTATTTT. Translated, it gives CATSRASGGRGDTQYF.

This chain joins TRBV5-6 and TRBJ2-2; 7 bases fit TRBD2. Germline lookup yields CDR1 SGHDT and CDR2 YYEEEE. The CDR3 length is 16 residues. Losses at the gene ends were 2 bases for V and 1 base for J; bases not matched to a gene: 5. The CDR3 reads CASSFSASGNTGELFF. The DNA of the CDR3 is TGTGCCAGCAGCTTCTCGGCTAGCGGGAACACCGGGGAGCTGTTTTTT. The full variable domain, its missing parts supplied by reference TRBV5-6 and TRBJ2-2, is DAGVTQSPTHLIKTRGQQVTLRCSPKSGHDTVSWYQQALGQGPQFIFQYYEEEERQRGNFPDRFSGHQFPNYSSELNVNALLLGDSALYLCASSFSASGNTGELFFGEGSRLTVL.

CDR3 region: CATSREPGQIYEQYF. CDR3 bases: TGTGCCACCAGCAGAGAACCGGGACAGATCTACGAGCAGTACTTC. This sequence joins TRBV15 and TRBJ2-7; 7 bases match TRBD1. The germline CDR1 and CDR2 sequences are LNHNV and YYDKDF (reference sequence). The CDR3 extends over 15 amino acids. Trimming at V came to 0 bases and at J to 3 bases, leaving 5 bases not matched to a gene.

The genes are TRBV11-2 and TRBJ1-1, with TRBD1 matching over 7 bases. The CDR3 loop spans 16 amino acids. Germline trimming cut 5 bases from V and 0 bases from J; bases unmatched to any gene: 9. Germline CDR1 is SGHAT and CDR2 is FQNNGV. CDR3 DNA sequence: TGTGCCAGCAGCCCCCGGGGACAGTCGATGAACACTGAAGCTTTCTTT. This gives the protein CASSPRGQSMNTEAFF.